This is a list of T cell receptor beta chains from one sample in a study of T cells after posttransplantation cyclophosphamide. The method was immunoSEQ multiplex PCR; TCRdb's version includes in-frame clones alone and lacks a portion of them. The sample includes about 38,000 clones, none of them occurring once. What was sequenced was PBMCs. The source is a man over 45 in good health, CMV-negative, and a related stem cell transplant donor. Both conserved end residues are part of each CDR3. The order of the fields is J gene, V gene, D gene, clone size, CDR3 DNA, CDR3 protein. The D gene is left open where the match is weak. Clone size is not always given. Where it is, it says once, few, many or a class for expanded clones.

>TRBJ1-1|TRBV16|-|many
TGTGCCAGCAGCCAAATGGGGAGGAACACTGAAGCTTTCTTT
CASSQMGRNTEAFF
>TRBJ1-5|TRBV5-8|-|many
TGTGCCAGCAGCTCCTACCGGGGGGCTCTGGAACCCCAGCATTTT
CASSSYRGALEPQHF
>TRBJ2-7|TRBV4-3|-|many
TGCGCCAGCAGCCAAGATTCTTGGGCTTACGAGCAGTACTTC
CASSQDSWAYEQYF
>TRBJ2-7|TRBV10-2|TRBD2|many
TGCGCCAGCAGTGAGTCGGCTAGCGGGGGCTCCTACGAGCAGTACTTC
CASSESASGGSYEQYF
>TRBJ2-3|TRBV19|TRBD2|many
TGTGCCAGTAGTACCGGACTAGCGGGATCTCGCACAAACTTGGATACGCAGTATTTT
CASSTGLAGSRTNLDTQYF
>TRBJ2-1|TRBV15|TRBD2|many
TGTGCCACCAGCGGGAGCGGGACTAACGGGGTCGGTGAGCAGTTCTTC
CATSGSGTNGVGEQFF
>TRBJ2-7|TRBV5-4|-|few
TGTGCCAGCAGCTTAGAAACAGCCTCCTACGAGCAGTACTTC
CASSLETASYEQYF
>TRBJ1-2|TRBV5-4|TRBD1|many
TGTGCCAGCAGCCTCGGACAGGGGGCAAGTGGCTACACCTTC
CASSLGQGASGYTF
>TRBJ1-2|TRBV7-3|-|many
TGTGCCAGCAGCTCGCCGGGGGGTGAGGGCTACACCTTC
CASSSPGGEGYTF
>TRBJ2-5|TRBV30|-|many
TGTGCCTGGAGTTTCTCGGAGACCCAGTACTTC
CAWSFSETQYF
>TRBJ2-1|TRBV10-1|TRBD1|many
TGCGCCAGCAGTGCCGGGACAGGGTTCACTGAGCAGTTCTTC
CASSAGTGFTEQFF
>TRBJ2-7|TRBV9|-|few
TGTGCCAGCAGCGTACAGGGCAGTTCCTACGAGCAGTACTTC
CASSVQGSSYEQYF
>TRBJ2-1|TRBV9|TRBD1|few
TGTGCCAGCAGCGTAGACCCAGGGGGCAATGAGCAGTTCTTC
CASSVDPGGNEQFF
>TRBJ2-1|TRBV18|TRBD2|many
TGTGCCAGCTCACCACAGTCTAGCGGGGGTTACAATGAGCAGTTCTTC
CASSPQSSGGYNEQFF
>TRBJ1-2|TRBV28|-|few
TGTGCCAGCGTCGGGGGAGGGGTCTATGGCTACACCTTC
CASVGGGVYGYTF
>TRBJ2-5|TRBV7-9|TRBD1|few
TGTGCCAGCAGCTCGACAGGGGGGAAAGAGACCCAGTACTTC
CASSSTGGKETQYF
>TRBJ1-2|TRBV5-5|-|many
TGTGCCAGCAGCTTTAGCACCCTTGAGGGCTACACCTTC
CASSFSTLEGYTF
>TRBJ2-1|TRBV7-9|TRBD2|many
TGTGCCAGCAGCTCTAGCGGGACCTCCTACAATGAGCAGTTCTTC
CASSSSGTSYNEQFF
>TRBJ2-7|TRBV5-1|TRBD2|many
TGCGCCAGCAGCCCTATGTCGGGGGGGCGATCCTACGAGCAGTACTTC
CASSPMSGGRSYEQYF
>TRBJ1-3|TRBV19|-|many
TGTGGCGTCCACGGGTCTGGAAACACCATATATTTT
CGVHGSGNTIYF
>TRBJ2-1|TRBV7-9|-|many
TGTGCCAGCAGCTTAGAGGTGTTTAGCGGATACAATGAGCAGTTCTTC
CASSLEVFSGYNEQFF
>TRBJ2-1|TRBV7-7|-|many
TGTGCTAGCAGCTTAGATAGCGGCAGCTCCTACAATGAGCAGTTCTTC
CASSLDSGSSYNEQFF
>TRBJ2-1|TRBV9|TRBD2|-
TGTGCCAGCAGCTTACGGGAGGGTGCCTACAATGAGCAGTTCTTC
CASSLREGAYNEQFF
>TRBJ1-6|TRBV5-1|TRBD1|few
TGCGCCAGCAGCCCAGGACAGGGGCTCTACAGCTCCTATAATTCACCCCTCCACTTT
CASSPGQGLYSSYNSPLHF
>TRBJ1-1|TRBV19|TRBD1|many
TGTGCCACTGGGGACAGGGGGACAGCTTTCTTT
CATGDRGTAFF
>TRBJ2-3|TRBV7-2|TRBD2|many
TGTGCCACCCGGCGACTAGCGGTACAAGTAAATACGCAGTATTTT
CATRRLAVQVNTQYF
>TRBJ2-5|TRBV5-1|TRBD1|many
TGCGCCAGCAGCTCAGGACAGGGTCACGACGAGACCCAGTACTTC
CASSSGQGHDETQYF
>TRBJ1-2|TRBV5-1|TRBD1|many
TGCGCCTGGACGGACAGGGGAGGTGGCTACACCTTC
CAWTDRGGGYTF
>TRBJ2-7|TRBV10-1|TRBD2|many
TGCGCCAGCAGTGAGTCTGCGAGACTAGCGGGAGTTTGTGGGCAGTACTTC
CASSESARLAGVCGQYF
>TRBJ2-7|TRBV5-4|TRBD2|many
TGTGCCAGCAGCTTGGCGGGGGGGGCAGGGGACTACGAGCAGTACTTC
CASSLAGGAGDYEQYF
>TRBJ1-2|TRBV9|-|few
TGTGCCAGCAGCGGTCTGACCAGGGGCCTTATCTATGGCTACACCTTC
CASSGLTRGLIYGYTF
>TRBJ1-4|TRBV6-1|-|many
TGTGCCAGCAGTGACGCGGGAAGTTCTAATGAAAAACTGTTTTTT
CASSDAGSSNEKLFF
>TRBJ2-3|TRBV27|-|few
TGTGCCAGCAGTCCTAGGCGGTTTCGAACCCGCATTCCTGATACGCAGTATTTT
CASSPRRFRTRIPDTQYF
>TRBJ1-1|TRBV9|TRBD1|many
TGTGCCAGCAGCGCATCGACAGGGTGGGGCACTGAAGCTTTCTTT
CASSASTGWGTEAFF
>TRBJ2-6|TRBV5-4|-|many
TGTGCCAGCAGCTTTTGGGCTGCTGGGGCCAACGTCCTGACTTTC
CASSFWAAGANVLTF
>TRBJ1-4|TRBV7-3|-|many
TGTGCCAGCAGCTCACCCCAGATACGGGGTGAAAAACTGTTTTTT
CASSSPQIRGEKLFF
>TRBJ2-1|TRBV7-6|-|many
TGTGCCAGCAGCCGAAGGTCGGCGGAAAGCTCCTACAATGAGCAGTTCTTC
CASSRRSAESSYNEQFF
>TRBJ2-5|TRBV6-5|TRBD1|-
TGTGCCAGCAGCAGGACAGGGGGGGAACTAGCGGTACAGTACTTC
CASSRTGGELAVQYF
>TRBJ1-4|TRBV5-1|TRBD1|many
TGCGCCAGCAGCTATGGGGACAGTAATGAAAAACTGTTTTTT
CASSYGDSNEKLFF
>TRBJ1-2|TRBV7-9|-|few
TGTGCCAGCAGCTTAATTGGGGGCTTCTATGGCTACACCTTC
CASSLIGGFYGYTF